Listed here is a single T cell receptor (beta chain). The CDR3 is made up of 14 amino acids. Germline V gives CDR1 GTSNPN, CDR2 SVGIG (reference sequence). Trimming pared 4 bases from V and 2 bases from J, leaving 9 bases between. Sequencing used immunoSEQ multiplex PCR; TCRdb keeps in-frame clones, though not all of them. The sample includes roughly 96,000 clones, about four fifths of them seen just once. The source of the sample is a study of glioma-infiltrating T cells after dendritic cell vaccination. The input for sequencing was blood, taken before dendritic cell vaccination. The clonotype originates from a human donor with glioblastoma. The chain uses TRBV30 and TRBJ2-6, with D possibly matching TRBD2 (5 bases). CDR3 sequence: CAWMRVTGANVLTF. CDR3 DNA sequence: TGTGCCTGGATGAGGGTAACTGGGGCCAACGTCCTGACTTTC. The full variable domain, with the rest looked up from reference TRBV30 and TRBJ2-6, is SQTIHQWPATLVQPVGSPLSLECTVEGTSNPNLYWYRQAAGRGLQLLFYSVGIGQISSEVPQNLSASRPQDRQFILSSKKLLLSDSGFYLCAWMRVTGANVLTFGAGSRLTVL.